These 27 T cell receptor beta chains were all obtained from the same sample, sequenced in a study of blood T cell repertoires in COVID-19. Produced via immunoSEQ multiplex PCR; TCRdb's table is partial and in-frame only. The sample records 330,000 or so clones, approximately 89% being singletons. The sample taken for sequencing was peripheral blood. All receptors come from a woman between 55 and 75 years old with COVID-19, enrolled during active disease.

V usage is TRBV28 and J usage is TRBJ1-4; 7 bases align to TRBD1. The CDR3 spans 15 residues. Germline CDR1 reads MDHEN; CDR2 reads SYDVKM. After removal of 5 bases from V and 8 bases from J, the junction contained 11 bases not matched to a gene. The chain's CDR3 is CASSRTGTEEEKLFF. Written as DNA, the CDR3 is TGTGCCAGCAGTAGGACCGGGACAGAAGAAGAAAAACTGTTTTTT.

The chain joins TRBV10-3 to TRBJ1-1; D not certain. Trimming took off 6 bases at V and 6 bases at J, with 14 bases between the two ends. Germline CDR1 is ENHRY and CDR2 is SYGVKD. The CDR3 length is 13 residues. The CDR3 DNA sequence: TGTGCCATCAGCTTTGACCCGGGAGCTGAAGCTTTCTTT. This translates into CAISFDPGAEAFF.

The CDR3: CASSSNGRSRGSDQPQHF. The CDR3 DNA reads as TGTGCCAGCAGCTCGAACGGCCGGTCCCGGGGATCGGATCAGCCCCAGCATTTT. The chain links TRBV21-1 to TRBJ1-5. TRBV21-1 is a pseudogene locus. There are 18 residues in the CDR3.

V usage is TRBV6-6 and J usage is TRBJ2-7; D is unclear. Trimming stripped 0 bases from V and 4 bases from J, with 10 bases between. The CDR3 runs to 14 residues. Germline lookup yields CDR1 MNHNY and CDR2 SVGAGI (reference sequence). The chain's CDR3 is CASSYSMYRYEQYF. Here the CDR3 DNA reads TGTGCCAGCAGTTACTCGATGTACAGATACGAGCAGTACTTC.

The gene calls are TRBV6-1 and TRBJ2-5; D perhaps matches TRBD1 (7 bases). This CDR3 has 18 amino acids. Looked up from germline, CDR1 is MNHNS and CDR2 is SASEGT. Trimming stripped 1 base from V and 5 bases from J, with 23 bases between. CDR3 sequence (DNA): TGTGCCAGCAGTGAAGGGGGGGCAGGGGGATCCCTAGAGGAGACCCAGTACTTC. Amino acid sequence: CASSEGGAGGSLEETQYF.

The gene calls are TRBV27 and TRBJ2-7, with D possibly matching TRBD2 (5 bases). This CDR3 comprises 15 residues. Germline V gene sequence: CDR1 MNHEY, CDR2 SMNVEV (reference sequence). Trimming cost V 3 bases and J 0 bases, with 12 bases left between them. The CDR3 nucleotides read TGTGCCAGCAGTTTCAGCGGCCCGAGCTCCTACGAGCAGTACTTC. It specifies CASSFSGPSSYEQYF.

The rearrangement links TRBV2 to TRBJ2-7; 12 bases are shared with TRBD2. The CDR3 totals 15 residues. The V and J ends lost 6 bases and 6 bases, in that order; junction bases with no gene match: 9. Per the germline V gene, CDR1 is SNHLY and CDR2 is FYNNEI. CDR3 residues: CASSATSGGPVEQYF. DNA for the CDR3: TGTGCCAGCAGCGCCACTAGCGGGGGGCCTGTCGAGCAGTACTTC.

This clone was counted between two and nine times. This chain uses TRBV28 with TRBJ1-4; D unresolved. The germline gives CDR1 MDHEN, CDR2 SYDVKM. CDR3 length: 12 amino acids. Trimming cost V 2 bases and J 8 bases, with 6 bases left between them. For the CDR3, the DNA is TGTGCCAGCAGTTTACGTTCCGAAAAACTGTTTTTT. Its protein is CASSLRSEKLFF.

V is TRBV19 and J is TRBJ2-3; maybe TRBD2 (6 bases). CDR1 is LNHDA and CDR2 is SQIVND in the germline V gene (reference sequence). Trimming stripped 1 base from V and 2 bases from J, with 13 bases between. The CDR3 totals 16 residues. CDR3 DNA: TGTGCCAGTAGTATAGCTTCGGGGGAACTCACAGATACGCAGTATTTT. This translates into CASSIASGELTDTQYF. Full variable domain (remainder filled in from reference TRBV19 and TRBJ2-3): DGGITQSPKYLFRKEGQNVTLSCEQNLNHDAMYWYRQDPGQGLRLIYYSQIVNDFQKGDIAEGYSVSREKKESFPLTVTSAQKNPTAFYLCASSIASGELTDTQYFGPGTRLTVL.

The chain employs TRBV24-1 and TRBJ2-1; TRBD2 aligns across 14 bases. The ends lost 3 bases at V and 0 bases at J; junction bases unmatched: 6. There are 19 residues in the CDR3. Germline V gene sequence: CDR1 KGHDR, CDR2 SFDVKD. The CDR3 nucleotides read TGTGCCACCAGTGATCCGACTAGCGGGGGGGAGAGCTCCTACAATGAGCAGTTCTTC. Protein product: CATSDPTSGGESSYNEQFF.

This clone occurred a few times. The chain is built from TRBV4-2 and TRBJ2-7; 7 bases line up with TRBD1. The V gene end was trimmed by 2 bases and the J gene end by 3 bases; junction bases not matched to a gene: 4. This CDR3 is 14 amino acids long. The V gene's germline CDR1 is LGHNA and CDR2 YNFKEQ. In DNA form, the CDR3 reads TGTGCCAGCAGCCAAAGGGACAGTAACTACGAGCAGTACTTC. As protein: CASSQRDSNYEQYF.

This CDR3 reads CASSTGTAYNEQFF. The CDR3 coding sequence is TGTGCCAGCAGCACCGGGACAGCCTACAATGAGCAGTTCTTC. The rearrangement uses TRBV7-2 and TRBJ2-1; 7 bases align to TRBD1. V lost 5 bases to trimming and J lost 2 bases; unmatched junction nucleotides: 3. CDR3 length: 14 residues. Germline CDR1 reads SGHTA; CDR2 reads FQGNSA.

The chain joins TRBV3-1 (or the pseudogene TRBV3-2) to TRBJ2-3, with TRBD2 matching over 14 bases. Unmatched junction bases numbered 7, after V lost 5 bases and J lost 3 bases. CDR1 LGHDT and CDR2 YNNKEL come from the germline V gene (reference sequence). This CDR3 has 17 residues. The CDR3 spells CASSGTSGGSKTDTQYF. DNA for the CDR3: TGTGCCAGCAGCGGGACTAGCGGGGGTAGTAAGACAGATACGCAGTATTTT.

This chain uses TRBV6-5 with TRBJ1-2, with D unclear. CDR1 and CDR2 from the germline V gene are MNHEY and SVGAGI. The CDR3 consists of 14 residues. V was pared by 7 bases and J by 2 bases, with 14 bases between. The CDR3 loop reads CASIPGGNNYGYTF. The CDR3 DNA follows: TGTGCCAGCATACCAGGAGGGAACAACTATGGCTACACCTTC.

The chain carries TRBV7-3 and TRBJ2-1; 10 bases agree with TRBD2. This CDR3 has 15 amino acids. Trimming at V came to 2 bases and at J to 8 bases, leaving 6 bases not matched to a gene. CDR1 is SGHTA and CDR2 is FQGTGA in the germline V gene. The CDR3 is CASSLPAGGQDEQFF. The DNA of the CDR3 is TGTGCCAGCAGCTTACCAGCGGGGGGGCAGGATGAGCAGTTCTTC.

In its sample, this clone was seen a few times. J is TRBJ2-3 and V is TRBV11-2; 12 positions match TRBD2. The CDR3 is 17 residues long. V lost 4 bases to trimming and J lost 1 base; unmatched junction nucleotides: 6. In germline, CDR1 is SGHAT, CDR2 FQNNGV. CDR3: CASSSFRLAGGTDTQYF. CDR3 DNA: TGTGCCAGCAGCTCTTTCAGACTAGCGGGGGGCACAGATACGCAGTATTTT.

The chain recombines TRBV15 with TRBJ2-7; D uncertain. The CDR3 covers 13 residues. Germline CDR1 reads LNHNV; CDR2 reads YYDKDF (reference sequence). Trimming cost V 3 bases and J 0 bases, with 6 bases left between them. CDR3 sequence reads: CATSRKPSYEQYF. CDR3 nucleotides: TGTGCCACCAGCAGGAAGCCCTCCTACGAGCAGTACTTC.

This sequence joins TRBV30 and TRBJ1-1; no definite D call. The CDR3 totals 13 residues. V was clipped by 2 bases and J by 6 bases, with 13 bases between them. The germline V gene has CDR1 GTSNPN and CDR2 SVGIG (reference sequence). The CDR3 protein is CAWSSGVGSEAFF. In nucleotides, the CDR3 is TGTGCCTGGAGTTCCGGGGTAGGCTCTGAAGCTTTCTTT.

As DNA, the CDR3 is TGTGCCAGCAGCCAAGATAACAGGGGAAAGCAGTACTTC. This gives the protein CASSQDNRGKQYF. The rearrangement links TRBV14 to TRBJ2-7; 7 bases are a match to TRBD1. CDR3 size: 13 residues. CDR1 is SGHDN, CDR2 FVKESK, per germline. With V trimmed by 0 bases and J by 8 bases, 4 bases remained unmatched.

CDR3 residues: CASSSPGRGNEKLFF. The CDR3 nucleotides read TGTGCCAGCAGCTCTCCCGGGAGGGGGAATGAAAAACTGTTTTTT. The chain links TRBV7-9 to TRBJ1-4, with TRBD1 as a possible D gene (6 bases). V shed 4 bases and J shed 5 bases, with 14 bases lying between them. The germline CDR1 and CDR2 sequences are SEHNR and FQNEAQ (reference sequence). The CDR3 runs 15 residues. The entire variable domain, with the rest obtained from reference TRBV7-9 and TRBJ1-4, is as follows: DTGVSQNPRHKITKRGQNVTFRCDPISEHNRLYWYRQTLGQGPEFLTYFQNEAQLEKSRLLSDRFSAERPKGSFSTLEIQRTEQGDSAMYLCASSSPGRGNEKLFFGSGTQLSVL.

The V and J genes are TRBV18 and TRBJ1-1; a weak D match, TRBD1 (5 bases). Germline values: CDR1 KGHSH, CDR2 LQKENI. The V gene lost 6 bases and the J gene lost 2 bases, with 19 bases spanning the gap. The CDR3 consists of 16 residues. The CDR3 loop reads CASSLLPREPNTEAFF. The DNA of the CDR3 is TGTGCCAGCTCGCTGTTACCCAGGGAACCCAACACTGAAGCTTTCTTT.

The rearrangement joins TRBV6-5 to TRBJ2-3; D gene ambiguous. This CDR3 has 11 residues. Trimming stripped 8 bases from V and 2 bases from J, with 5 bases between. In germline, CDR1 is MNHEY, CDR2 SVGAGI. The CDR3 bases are TGTGCCAGCTCAAACACAGATACGCAGTATTTT. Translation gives CASSNTDTQYF.

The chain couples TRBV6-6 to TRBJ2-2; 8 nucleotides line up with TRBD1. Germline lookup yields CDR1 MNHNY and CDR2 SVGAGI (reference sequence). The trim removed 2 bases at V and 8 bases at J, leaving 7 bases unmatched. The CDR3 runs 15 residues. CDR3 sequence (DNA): TGTGCCAGCAGTTACCCACGGGACAGGTCGGGGGAGCTGTTTTTT. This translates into CASSYPRDRSGELFF.

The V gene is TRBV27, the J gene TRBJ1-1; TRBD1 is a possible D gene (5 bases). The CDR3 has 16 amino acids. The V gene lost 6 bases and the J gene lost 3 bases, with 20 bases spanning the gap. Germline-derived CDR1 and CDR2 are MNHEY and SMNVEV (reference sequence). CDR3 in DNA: TGTGCCAGCAGGGGGGGATTGGGGGTTCGGTACACTGAAGCTTTCTTT. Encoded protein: CASRGGLGVRYTEAFF.

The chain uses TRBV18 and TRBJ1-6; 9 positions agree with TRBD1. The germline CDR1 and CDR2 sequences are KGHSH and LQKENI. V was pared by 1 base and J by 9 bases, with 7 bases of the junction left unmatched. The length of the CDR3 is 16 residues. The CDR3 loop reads CASSPQDRGSSSPLHF. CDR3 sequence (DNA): TGTGCCAGCTCACCACAGGACAGGGGTAGTAGTTCACCCCTCCACTTT.

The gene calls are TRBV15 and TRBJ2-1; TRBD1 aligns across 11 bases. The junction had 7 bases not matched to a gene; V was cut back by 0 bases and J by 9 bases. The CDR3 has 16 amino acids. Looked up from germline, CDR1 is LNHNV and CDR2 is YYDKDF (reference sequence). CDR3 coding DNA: TGTGCCACCAGCAGAGAAGGGACAGGGGGAAGGGGTGAGCAGTTCTTC. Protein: CATSREGTGGRGEQFF.

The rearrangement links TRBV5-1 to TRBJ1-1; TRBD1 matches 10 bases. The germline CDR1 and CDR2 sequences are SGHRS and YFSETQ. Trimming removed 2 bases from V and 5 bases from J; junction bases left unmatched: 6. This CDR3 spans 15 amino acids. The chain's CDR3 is CASSFRDRGVTEAFF. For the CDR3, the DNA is TGCGCCAGCAGCTTCAGGGACAGGGGTGTAACTGAAGCTTTCTTT.